This paragraph reports one T cell receptor (beta chain). This sample is drawn from a study of blood T cell repertoires in COVID-19. Study-level information: T cells, B-cell-depleted T cells, or PBMCs supplied cDNA or gDNA.

V shed 2 bases and J shed 5 bases, with 11 bases lying between them. Germline CDR1 is SGHNT and CDR2 is YYREEE (reference sequence). The CDR3 is 14 residues long. The data were produced by immunoSEQ multiplex PCR, yet TCRdb's version contains in-frame clones alone and is incomplete. Of over 100,000 clones listed, 70% to 90% are singletons. The chain joins TRBV5-4 to TRBJ2-1, with D tentatively TRBD2 (7 bases). Sequencing was carried out using peripheral blood. This clonotype was obtained from a man between 50 and 59 years old with active COVID-19. The CDR3 DNA follows: TGTGCCAGCAGCTTAAGAGGGGGGGACAATGAGCAGTTCTTC. It specifies CASSLRGGDNEQFF.